This T cell receptor (beta chain) was found in a study of beta chain features in type 1 diabetes. Study details: Healthy donors and patients had similar age, gender and cell yields.

Reverse transcribing all isolated RNA meant expressed TCRB transcripts were sequenced. TCRdb's table, derived via immunoSEQ multiplex PCR, lists solely in-frame clones and lacks some. The sample holds hundreds of thousands of clones; approximately 16% are singletons and the top ten take less than 0.02%. Naive, central memory, regulatory and stem cell-like memory cells within the CD4+ compartment were sorted using CD45RO/CCR7/CD25/CD127/CD95/CD27. This clone has more than one count but fewer than ten. The antigen is unknown. Study-wide findings and caveats: Type 1 diabetes patients had TCRB CDR3s that were shorter (moderately but significantly so) in all four CD4+ subsets.

Germline V gene sequence: CDR1 MNHNY, CDR2 SVGAGI (reference sequence). V lost 5 bases and J lost 2; bases outside the gene matches: 3. CDR3 length: 13 amino acids. The chain uses TRBV6-6 and TRBJ2-7; 7 nucleotides agree with TRBD2. The sequence derives from a man aged 18 to 30 with type 1 diabetes. Sequencing input: naive CD4+ T cells from blood. CDR3: CASSRDYAYEQYF. The CDR3 DNA follows: TGTGCCAGCAGTCGGGACTATGCCTACGAGCAGTACTTC.